The entry that follows covers one T cell receptor beta chain sequence. Its antigen is unidentified. These data come from a study of T cell responses to AZD1222 COVID-19 vaccine. Second-dose recipients at about 4 or about 12 weeks were treated as one pooled group. Here immunoSEQ multiplex PCR was the method, and the copy in TCRdb shows in-frame clones only, minus some. The table has some 120,000 clones, 92% seen once; the top ten hold approximately 8%. Whole-study results and caveats: Repertoire sampling occurred only after the peak T cell response. Vaccine-related CD4 TCRs covered spike, predominating at 160-218 and 743-854.

Germline loops: CDR1 LGHDT, CDR2 YNNKEL (reference sequence). CDR3 length equals 16 residues. The trim removed 4 bases at V and 1 base at J, leaving 9 bases unmatched. The source of this sequence is an adult who received the AZD1222 COVID-19 vaccine. Here the sequenced sample was peripheral blood, taken 28 days after the second AZD1222 dose. The genes are TRBV3-1 (or the pseudogene TRBV3-2) and TRBJ1-2; 7 positions match TRBD1. CDR3 DNA: TGTGCCAGCAGCCTAAGGGTAGGGACAGATAACTATGGCTACACCTTC. This translates into CASSLRVGTDNYGYTF.